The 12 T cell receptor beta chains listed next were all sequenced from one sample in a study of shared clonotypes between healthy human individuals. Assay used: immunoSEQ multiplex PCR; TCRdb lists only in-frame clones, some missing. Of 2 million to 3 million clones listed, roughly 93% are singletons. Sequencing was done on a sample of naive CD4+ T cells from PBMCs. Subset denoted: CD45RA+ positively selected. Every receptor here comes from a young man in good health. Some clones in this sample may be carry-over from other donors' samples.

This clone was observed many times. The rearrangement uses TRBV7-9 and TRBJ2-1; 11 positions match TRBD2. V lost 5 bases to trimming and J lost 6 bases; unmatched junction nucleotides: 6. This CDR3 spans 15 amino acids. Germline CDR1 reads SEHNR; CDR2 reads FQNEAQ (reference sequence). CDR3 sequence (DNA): TGTGCCAGCAGCAAGCCCGGGACTAGCGGCAATGAGCAGTTCTTC. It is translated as CASSKPGTSGNEQFF.

The CDR3 nucleotides read TGCGCCAGCAGCCCGTTAGCGGGAGGCACCTACAATGAGCAGTTCTTC. It encodes CASSPLAGGTYNEQFF. The chain joins TRBV5-1 to TRBJ2-1; 10 bases are a match to TRBD2. V lost 4 bases to trimming and J lost 2 bases; unmatched junction nucleotides: 6. The germline gives CDR1 SGHRS, CDR2 YFSETQ. This CDR3 is 16 amino acids long.

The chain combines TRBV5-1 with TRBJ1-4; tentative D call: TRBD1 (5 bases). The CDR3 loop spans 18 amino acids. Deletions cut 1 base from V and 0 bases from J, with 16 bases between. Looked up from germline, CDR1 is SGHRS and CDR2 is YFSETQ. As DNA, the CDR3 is TGCGCCAGCAGCTTGTTATCTCCGGGGCCGGCAACTAATGAAAAACTGTTTTTT. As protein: CASSLLSPGPATNEKLFF. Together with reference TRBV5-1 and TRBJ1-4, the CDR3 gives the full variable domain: KAGVTQTPRYLIKTRGQQVTLSCSPISGHRSVSWYQQTPGQGLQFLFEYFSETQRNKGNFPGRFSGRQFSNSRSEMNVSTLELGDSALYLCASSLLSPGPATNEKLFFGSGTQLSVL.

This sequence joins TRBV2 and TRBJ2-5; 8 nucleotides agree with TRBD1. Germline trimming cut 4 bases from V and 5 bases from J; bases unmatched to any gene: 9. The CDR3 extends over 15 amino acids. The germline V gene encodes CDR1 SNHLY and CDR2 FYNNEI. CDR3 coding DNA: TGTGCCAGCAGTGGAAGGGACAGGCCCGAGGAGACCCAGTACTTC. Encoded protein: CASSGRDRPEETQYF.

The CDR3 here is CASSKEGRRSLYSNQPQHF. The CDR3 DNA sequence: TGTGCCAGCAGCAAGGAGGGCAGGAGAAGCTTATATAGCAATCAGCCCCAGCATTTT. This sequence joins TRBV2 and TRBJ1-5; D uncertain. CDR3 length: 19 amino acids. Germline V gives CDR1 SNHLY, CDR2 FYNNEI. Trimming cost V 6 bases and J 0 bases, with 24 bases left between them. Complete variable domain (other parts from reference TRBV2 and TRBJ1-5): EPEVTQTPSHQVTQMGQEVILRCVPISNHLYFYWYRQILGQKVEFLVSFYNNEISEKSEIFDDQFSVERPDGSNFTLKIRSTKLEDSAMYFCASSKEGRRSLYSNQPQHFGDGTRLSIL.

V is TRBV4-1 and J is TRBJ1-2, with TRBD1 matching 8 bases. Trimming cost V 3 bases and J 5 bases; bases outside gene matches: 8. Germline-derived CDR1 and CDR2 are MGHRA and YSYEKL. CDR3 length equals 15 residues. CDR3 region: CASSHSQGGQYGYTF. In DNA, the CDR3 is TGCGCCAGCAGCCACTCACAGGGGGGCCAGTATGGCTACACCTTC.

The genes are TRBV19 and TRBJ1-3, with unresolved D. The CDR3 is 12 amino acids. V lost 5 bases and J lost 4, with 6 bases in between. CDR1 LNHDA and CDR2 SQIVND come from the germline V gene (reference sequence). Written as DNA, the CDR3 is TGTGCCAGTAGTTCGCGGGGAAACACCATATATTTT. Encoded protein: CASSSRGNTIYF. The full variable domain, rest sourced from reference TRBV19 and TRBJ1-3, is DGGITQSPKYLFRKEGQNVTLSCEQNLNHDAMYWYRQDPGQGLRLIYYSQIVNDFQKGDIAEGYSVSREKKESFPLTVTSAQKNPTAFYLCASSSRGNTIYFGEGSWLTVV.

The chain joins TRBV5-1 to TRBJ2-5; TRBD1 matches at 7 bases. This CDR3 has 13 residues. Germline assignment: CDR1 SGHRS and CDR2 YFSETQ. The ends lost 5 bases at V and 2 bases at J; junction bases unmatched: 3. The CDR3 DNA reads TGCGCCAGCAGTGGGACAGAACAAGAGACCCAGTACTTC. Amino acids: CASSGTEQETQYF.

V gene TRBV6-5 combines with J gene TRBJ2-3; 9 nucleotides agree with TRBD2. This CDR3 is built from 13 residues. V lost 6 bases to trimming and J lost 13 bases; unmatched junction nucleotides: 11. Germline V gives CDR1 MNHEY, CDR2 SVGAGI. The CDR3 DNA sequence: TGTGCCAGCAGGTACCAAAGGGCTAGCGGGGAGTATTTT. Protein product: CASRYQRASGEYF.

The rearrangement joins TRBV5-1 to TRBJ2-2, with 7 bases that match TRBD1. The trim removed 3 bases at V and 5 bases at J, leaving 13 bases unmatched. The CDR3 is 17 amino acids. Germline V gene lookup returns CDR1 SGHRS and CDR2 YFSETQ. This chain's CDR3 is CASSSLVGTDMTGELFF. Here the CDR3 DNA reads TGCGCCAGCAGCTCCCTGGTCGGGACAGACATGACCGGGGAGCTGTTTTTT.

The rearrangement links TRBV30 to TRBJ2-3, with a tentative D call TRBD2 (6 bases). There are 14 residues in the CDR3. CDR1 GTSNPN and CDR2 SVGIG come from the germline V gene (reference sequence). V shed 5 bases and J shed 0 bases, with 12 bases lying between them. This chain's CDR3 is CAWGPGTSTDTQYF. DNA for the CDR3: TGTGCCTGGGGGCCCGGGACTAGCACAGATACGCAGTATTTT. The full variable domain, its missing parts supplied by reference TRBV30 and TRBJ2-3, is SQTIHQWPATLVQPVGSPLSLECTVEGTSNPNLYWYRQAAGRGLQLLFYSVGIGQISSEVPQNLSASRPQDRQFILSSKKLLLSDSGFYLCAWGPGTSTDTQYFGPGTRLTVL.

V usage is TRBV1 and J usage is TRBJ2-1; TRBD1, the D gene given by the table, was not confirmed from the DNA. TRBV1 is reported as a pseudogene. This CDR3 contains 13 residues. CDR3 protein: CTSSGATNNEQFF. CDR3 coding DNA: TGCACCAGCTCTGGGGCTACTAACAATGAGCAGTTCTTC.